This record looks at one T cell receptor beta chain sequence and its context. This entry belongs to a study of blood T cell repertoires in COVID-19. At the level of the study: Collection of acute and convalescent COVID-19 samples took place in the United States, Italy and Spain. In each case, the material was cDNA or gDNA derived from T cells, B-cell-depleted T cells, or PBMCs.

In Seattle, patients joined the study during active infection and were tracked longitudinally. Libraries were prepared by immunoSEQ multiplex PCR; TCRdb keeps only in-frame clonotypes and omits some of them. Of more than 150,000 clones in the sample, about four fifths were seen once. Trimming at V came to 1 base and at J to 8 bases, leaving 3 bases not matched to a gene. The CDR3 covers 13 residues. Germline CDR1 reads KGHSH; CDR2 reads LQKENI. The source material was peripheral blood. The chain is built from TRBV18 and TRBJ1-1, with 8 bases that match TRBD1. The sequence came from a woman of 80 years or more with COVID-19, enrolled during active disease. Here the CDR3 reads CASSPHRGEEAFF. The CDR3 DNA reads TGTGCCAGCTCACCACACAGGGGGGAGGAAGCTTTCTTT.